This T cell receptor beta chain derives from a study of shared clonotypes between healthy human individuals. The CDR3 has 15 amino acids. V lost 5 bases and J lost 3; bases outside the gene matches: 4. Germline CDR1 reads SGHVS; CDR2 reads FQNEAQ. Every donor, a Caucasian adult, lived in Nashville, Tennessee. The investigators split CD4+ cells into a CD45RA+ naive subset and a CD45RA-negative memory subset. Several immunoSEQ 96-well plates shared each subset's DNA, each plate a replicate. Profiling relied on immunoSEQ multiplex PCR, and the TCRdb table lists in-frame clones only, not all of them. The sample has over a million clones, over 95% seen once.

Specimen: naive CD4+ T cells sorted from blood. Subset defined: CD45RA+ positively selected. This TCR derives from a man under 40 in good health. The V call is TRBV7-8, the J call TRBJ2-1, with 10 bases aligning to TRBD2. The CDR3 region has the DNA TGTGCCAGCAGCCCTAGCGGGGGAGGCTACAATGAGCAGTTCTTC. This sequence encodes CASSPSGGGYNEQFF.